This record looks at one T cell receptor (beta chain) sequence and its context. Its antigen is currently not known. It has no much larger one-base neighbor in the sample; base qualities were not kept. These data come from a study of OX40 agonist ivuxolimab in advanced cancers. About the investigation overall: Ivuxolimab, which targeted the costimulatory receptor OX40 (CD134), was an agonistic, fully human IgG2 monoclonal antibody. Intravenous ivuxolimab was administered to patients every 2 weeks at six dose levels: 0.01, 0.1, 0.3, 1.5, 3 and 10 mg/kg. Of the approximately 50 dose-escalation patients, hepatocellular carcinoma was present in approximately 20, melanoma in approximately 15, renal cell carcinoma in 9 and head and neck cancer in 9. A male proportion of roughly 80% and a mean age of approximately 58 years, ranging from roughly 20 to 80, were recorded for the dose-escalation cohort. Prior anti-PD-1, anti-PD-L1 or anti-CTLA-4 therapy was permitted, and approximately 42% of dose-escalation patients had received checkpoint inhibitors. Three dose-escalation patients achieved partial responses, one with hepatocellular carcinoma and two with cutaneous melanoma. The point of sequencing TCRbeta in the periphery was to test whether ivuxolimab changed TCR sequence diversity and drove clonal T-cell expansion. The paper covers the monotherapy dose-escalation part of the phase I ivuxolimab trial, which included N of about 56 patients.

Genomic DNA was extracted from sorted cells for sequencing of the TCRbeta CDR3 region. The immunoSEQ Assay was used to sequence the TCRbeta CDR3 regions. The immuneACCESS repertoire file appears here via TCRdb, limited to in-frame rearrangements. These files lack a portion of the clones; in checked studies, under half of the deficit traces to unresolved V genes, and the cause of the others is not known. This sample gives under 90,000 clones in total; 85% to 95% of them show up just once. 13% to 15% of the sample is in the top ten clones. The study at large found these results: Partial responders in the 0.1-3.0 mg/kg groups had among the lowest normalized peripheral clonal expansion, especially among CD8+ T cells. On average, CD8+ T cells showed more expanded clones than CD4+ T cells after ivuxolimab. Clonal expansion of both CD4+ and CD8+ blood T cells was observed from baseline to week 6 at doses 0.1 to 3.0 mg/kg. Antigen specificity was not determined for the clonally expanded peripheral T cells. Low levels of normalized T-cell clonal expansion were also shown by some nonresponding patients.

The trial excluded patients who had a history of autoimmune disease or were on systemic immunosuppression. Peripheral blood for TCR sequencing was collected from all dose cohorts at baseline, on cycle 4 day 1, and on cycle 7 day 1. The samples were drawn from a first-in-human, open-label, multicenter phase I dose-escalation trial of ivuxolimab. The trial enrolled adults with locally advanced or metastatic head and neck squamous cell, hepatocellular, melanoma or renal cell carcinoma. Before TCR sequencing, CD4+ and CD8+ T cells were separately sorted from peripheral blood. Sequencing used CD4+ or CD8+ T cells sorted from blood, obtained in a trial of the OX40 agonist ivuxolimab. This clonotype originated in an adult with an advanced solid tumor such as melanoma, head and neck, liver or kidney cancer.

CDR3 region: CASSLGLGNQPQHF. The nucleotide sequence is given as TGTGCCAGCAGTTTGGGCTTGGGGAATCAGCCCCAGCATTTT. This receptor chain uses TRBV27 and TRBJ1-5; the D gene cannot be named for sure. V is pared back by 3 bases and J by 4 bases, with 10 bases lying between the germline termini. Its CDR3 holds 14 amino acids, cysteine through phenylalanine. Only CDR3 DNA is held: 42 bases, read in frame from base 1. CDR1 and CDR2, per the germline V gene (reference sequence), are MNHEY and SMNVEV.